This T cell receptor (beta chain) stems from a study of monozygotic twins with inflammatory bowel disease. Comment on this clonotype: What it binds is not known.

Blood samples, whole and unsorted for T cells, yielded the isolated total RNA. Reprocessing the 5' RACE reads, TCRdb reports a single entry for every CDR3 protein and omits DNA. Listed are 110,000 to 150,000 distinct CDR3 sequences; 1.2% falls within the top ten. General study points: Especially where disease activity was present, IBD patients had fewer clonotypes in common with others than healthy twins did. Concordant and discordant twins showed no difference in repertoire similarity, possibly from limited power.

The germline gives CDR1 SGHTA, CDR2 FQGTGA. The CDR3 is 13 amino acids. The TCR comes from a human donor with ulcerative colitis or Crohn's disease, or a healthy co-twin of an affected twin (not recorded which). J is TRBJ2-1 and V is TRBV7-3. Source material: blood. The CDR3 sequence: CASSLSRYNEQFF.